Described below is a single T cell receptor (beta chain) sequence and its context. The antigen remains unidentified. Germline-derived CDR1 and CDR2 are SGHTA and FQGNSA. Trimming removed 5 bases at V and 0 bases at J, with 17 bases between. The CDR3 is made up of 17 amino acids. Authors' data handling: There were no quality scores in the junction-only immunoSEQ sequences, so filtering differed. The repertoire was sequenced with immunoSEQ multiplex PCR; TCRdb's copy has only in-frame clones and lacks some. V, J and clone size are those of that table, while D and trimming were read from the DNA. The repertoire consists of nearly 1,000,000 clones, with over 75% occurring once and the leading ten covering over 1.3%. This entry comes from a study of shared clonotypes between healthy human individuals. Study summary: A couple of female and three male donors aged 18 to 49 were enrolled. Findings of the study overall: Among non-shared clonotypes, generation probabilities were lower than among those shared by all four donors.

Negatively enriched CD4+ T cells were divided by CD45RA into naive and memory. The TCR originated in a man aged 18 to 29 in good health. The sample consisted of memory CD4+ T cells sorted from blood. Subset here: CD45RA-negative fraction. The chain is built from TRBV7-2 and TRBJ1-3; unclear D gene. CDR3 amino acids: CASSDSLGGISGNTIYF. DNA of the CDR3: TGTGCCAGCAGCGATTCCCTGGGAGGAATCTCTGGAAACACCATATATTTT.